The 28 T cell receptor beta chains reported below all come from one sample, sequenced in a study of vaccination and CD4 T cells after COVID-19 (dated by TCRdb to 2022 to 2024). The library relied on PCR. TCRdb records Illumina iSeq 100 as the sequencer. Starting from the raw public reads, TCRdb applied fastp trimming at Q25, assembled clones with MiXCR and retained in-frame beta chains. Rows with one shared CDR3 protein collapse into an entry with the most common genes and DNA. A total of around 16,000 distinct CDR3 sequences appear in this sample, about three fifths of them only once. Of the sample, around 1.1% is held by the ten largest clones. The specimen was CD4+ T cells from blood, collected after SARS-CoV-2 vaccination. These receptors all come from a human donor who had recovered from COVID-19.

The chain has TRBV2 and TRBJ1-4, with D tentatively TRBD1 (5 bases). Trimming took off 0 bases at V and 11 bases at J, with 10 bases between the two ends. The CDR3 has 13 residues. CDR1 SNHLY and CDR2 FYNNEI come from the germline V gene. CDR3: CASSEAGRVKLFF. CDR3 sequence (DNA): TGTGCCAGCAGTGAAGCGGGCAGGGTTAAACTGTTTTTT.

The table lists this clonotype with a few counts. At one end, the junction sequence differs from germline, possibly due to a read error. This sequence joins TRBV7-2 and TRBJ2-7; no firm D call. The CDR3 totals 12 residues. CDR1 is SGHTA, CDR2 FQGNSA, per germline. CDR3 sequence: CASSLVVHNKFF. For the CDR3, the DNA is TGTGCCAGCAGCTTAGTCGTACATAACAAGTTCTTC. The full variable domain, with the rest looked up from reference TRBV7-2 and TRBJ2-7, is GAGVSQSPSNKVTEKGKDVELRCDPISGHTALYWYRQSLGQGLEFLIYFQGNSAPDKSGLPSDRFSAERTGGSVSTLTIQRTQQEDSAVYLCASSLVVHNKFFGPGTRLTVT.

The rearrangement joins TRBV6-5 to TRBJ1-1; the D is unclear. CDR1 and CDR2 (germline): MNHEY, SVGAGI. V lost 2 bases to trimming and J lost 9 bases, with 10 bases between them. The CDR3 runs 12 residues. This CDR3 is CASSYDRPQAFF. The CDR3, as DNA: TGTGCCAGCAGTTACGACCGTCCCCAAGCTTTCTTT.

The chain carries TRBV20-1 and TRBJ1-1; D possibly corresponds to TRBD1 (5 bases). Trimming took 6 bases from V and 6 from J, leaving 20 bases between them. This CDR3 spans 14 amino acids. Germline assignment: CDR1 DFQATT and CDR2 SNEGSKA (reference sequence). The CDR3 region is CSASSGVRNAEAFF. CDR3 DNA: TGCAGTGCCAGTTCGGGGGTTCGCAACGCTGAAGCTTTCTTT.

This clonotype has more than one count but fewer than ten. The V and J genes are TRBV27 and TRBJ1-1; 9 nucleotides line up with TRBD1. V was pared by 7 bases and J by 4 bases, with 10 bases of the junction left unmatched. Per germline, CDR1 MNHEY and CDR2 SMNVEV (reference sequence). The CDR3 runs 15 residues. DNA of the CDR3: TGTGCCAGCACCCTTGGGGACAGGGCCGGCACTGAAGCTTTCTTT. This gives the protein CASTLGDRAGTEAFF.

This CDR3 reads CASTLMSGGRWQPQHF. DNA for the CDR3: TGTGCCAGCACCCTAATGAGTGGAGGGAGGTGGCAGCCCCAGCATTTT. V is TRBV12-3 or TRBV12-4 and J is TRBJ1-5, with no clear D. The CDR3 sequence is 16 residues long. V was cut by 7 bases and J by 7 bases, with 23 bases left in between.

The chain couples TRBV11-3 to TRBJ1-5; 12 bases align to TRBD1. CDR3 length: 13 amino acids. Trimming removed 5 bases from V and 10 bases from J; junction bases left unmatched: 3. Germline lookup yields CDR1 SGHNT and CDR2 YENEEA. This chain's CDR3 is CASSVGTGGPQHF. CDR3 sequence (DNA): TGTGCCAGCAGCGTAGGGACAGGGGGCCCCCAGCATTTT.

DNA for the CDR3: TGTGCCAGCAGTGGGCAAAGAGACAATGAGCAGTTCTTC. Amino acid sequence: CASSGQRDNEQFF. The chain employs TRBV2 and TRBJ2-1; no clear D. The CDR3 sequence is 13 residues long. The V gene's germline CDR1 is SNHLY and CDR2 FYNNEI. Deletions cut 4 bases from V and 5 bases from J, with 9 bases between.

The chain couples TRBV7-2 to TRBJ2-1; unclear D gene. The ends were cut back, 3 bases at V and 8 bases at J, with 8 bases in the middle. The CDR3 runs 12 residues. CDR1 SGHTA and CDR2 FQGNSA come from the germline V gene. The CDR3 nucleotides read TGTGCCAGCAGCTTTGGACGGCATGAGCAGTTCTTC. As protein: CASSFGRHEQFF.

The chain is built from TRBV7-9 and TRBJ1-1; D gene ambiguous. The CDR3 loop spans 15 amino acids. With 11 bases removed from V and 0 bases from J, the gap between germline ends came to 19 bases. The germline gives CDR1 SEHNR, CDR2 FQNEAQ (reference sequence). The CDR3 bases are TGTGCCGCAGAAGGTCCGGGGTCGCTGAACACTGAAGCTTTCTTT. Translation: CAAEGPGSLNTEAFF.

The chain links TRBV6-5 to TRBJ2-3, with TRBD2 as a possible D gene (6 bases). Trimming stripped 3 bases from V and 2 bases from J, with 9 bases between. From germline, CDR1 is MNHEY and CDR2 SVGAGI. The CDR3 loop spans 14 amino acids. CDR3 nucleotide sequence: TGTGCCAGCAGTTATAGCGGTTTCACAGATACGCAGTATTTT. This translates into CASSYSGFTDTQYF.

This rearrangement joins TRBV20-1 to TRBJ2-2; D perhaps matches TRBD1 (5 bases). Deletions cut 7 bases from V and 4 bases from J, with 13 bases between. This CDR3 has 13 residues. Germline CDR1 is DFQATT and CDR2 is SNEGSKA (reference sequence). Written as DNA, the CDR3 is TGCAGTGGAAAGACAGTGGCCACCGGGGAGCTGTTTTTT. Translated, it gives CSGKTVATGELFF.

The chain is built from TRBV7-9 and TRBJ2-3; 8 nucleotides match TRBD2. V gave up 6 bases and J gave up 2 bases; unmatched junction bases: 19. The length of the CDR3 is 19 residues. The germline CDR1 and CDR2 sequences are SEHNR and FQNEAQ (reference sequence). The CDR3 reads CASRHRAGGISGTTDTQYF. CDR3 sequence (DNA): TGTGCCAGCAGACACAGGGCCGGTGGGATTAGCGGGACCACAGATACGCAGTATTTT.

This clonotype came up a few times. This chain uses TRBV20-1 with TRBJ1-2; D remains ambiguous. In germline, CDR1 is DFQATT, CDR2 SNEGSKA (reference sequence). The CDR3 length is 12 residues. Between the trimmed V and J ends, which lost 3 bases and 2 bases, there was a span of 7 bases. This chain's CDR3 is CSARTTNYGYTF. In DNA, the CDR3 is TGCAGTGCTAGGACAACCAACTATGGCTACACCTTC.

The table lists this clonotype with a few counts. This chain joins TRBV6-2 or TRBV6-3 and TRBJ2-2; D unresolved. V was cut by 8 bases and J by 6 bases, with 10 bases left in between. The CDR3 contains 12 residues. CDR1 MNHEY and CDR2 SVGEGT come from the germline V gene. CDR3 in DNA: TGTGCCAGCCGAGAAGAATCCGGGGAGCTGTTTTTT. Its translation: CASREESGELFF.

The chain is built from TRBV19 and TRBJ1-1; 9 bases match TRBD1. CDR1 LNHDA and CDR2 SQIVND come from the germline V gene (reference sequence). Trimming removed 3 bases from V and 4 bases from J; junction bases left unmatched: 9. The CDR3 runs to 16 residues. DNA for the CDR3: TGTGCCAGTAGTATCGGACAGGGGCCGAGTAGCACTGAAGCTTTCTTT. This encodes CASSIGQGPSSTEAFF.

The rearrangement joins TRBV10-3 to TRBJ2-2; D ambiguous. CDR1 and CDR2 (germline): ENHRY, SYGVKD. V was shortened by 8 bases and J by 6 bases, with 13 bases between the two germline ends. The CDR3 is made up of 13 amino acids. The DNA for the CDR3 is TGTGCCATCGCGGACCCACCTCCCGGGGAGCTGTTTTTT. Protein sequence: CAIADPPPGELFF.

In this sample, this clonotype turned up a few times. This chain links TRBV12-3 or TRBV12-4 with TRBJ1-2; 7 positions match TRBD1. The trim removed 6 bases at V and 2 bases at J, leaving 3 bases unmatched. This CDR3 comprises 13 residues. This CDR3 is CASSLQGNYGYTF. The CDR3 DNA sequence: TGTGCCAGCAGCCTACAGGGGAACTATGGCTACACCTTC.

This clonotype was seen a single time. The junction departs from the called germline gene at one end, perhaps through a read error. The rearrangement joins TRBV24-1 to TRBJ1-5; 11 bases match TRBD1. The CDR3 covers 16 residues. The V gene's germline CDR1 is KGHDR and CDR2 SFDVKD. The CDR3: CATSDSGTGGSQPRHF. The CDR3 DNA follows: TGTGCCACCAGTGATTCCGGGACAGGGGGGAGTCAGCCCCGGCATTTT.

CDR3 in DNA: TGTGCCAGCAGCTTAGACAGGAACACTGAAGCTTTCTTT. This translates into CASSLDRNTEAFF. The V call is TRBV7-6, the J call TRBJ1-1; D is unresolved. The CDR3 consists of 13 residues. Looked up from germline, CDR1 is SGHVS and CDR2 is FNYEAQ. The V end was cut by 1 base, the J end by 1 base, with 4 bases between. The complete variable domain, with remaining parts taken from reference TRBV7-6 and TRBJ1-1, reads GAGVSQSPRYKVTKRGQDVALRCDPISGHVSLYWYRQALGQGPEFLTYFNYEAQQDKSGLPNDRFSAERPEGSISTLTIQRTEQRDSAMYRCASSLDRNTEAFFGQGTRLTVV.

The chain joins TRBV4-1 to TRBJ1-2; D unclear. The germline V and J ends were trimmed by 2 bases and 4 bases, with 14 bases remaining between them. The CDR3 has 15 residues. Germline assignment: CDR1 MGHRA and CDR2 YSYEKL. DNA for the CDR3: TGCGCCAGCAGCCAAAATACGATCGGAGTCTATGGCTACACCTTC. Protein sequence: CASSQNTIGVYGYTF.

This clonotype is categorized as medium-sized. The chain has TRBV20-1 and TRBJ1-6, with D perhaps TRBD1 (5 bases). Germline CDR1 DFQATT, CDR2 SNEGSKA (reference sequence). Trimming shortened V by 5 bases and J by 7 bases, and 15 bases separated the two germline ends. CDR3 length: 14 residues. The CDR3 sequence: CSAPTGTGNSPLHF. CDR3 nucleotide sequence: TGCAGTGCTCCCACCGGGACGGGGAATTCACCCCTCCACTTT.

The genes are TRBV7-9 and TRBJ1-1; 7 nucleotides line up with TRBD1. V trimming: 7 bases; J trimming: 6 bases; junction bases outside the gene matches: 17. The CDR3 consists of 16 residues. CDR1 is SEHNR, CDR2 FQNEAQ, per germline (reference sequence). This CDR3 is CASNHRGEGAGAEAFF. For the CDR3, the DNA is TGTGCCAGCAACCATCGGGGGGAGGGGGCCGGGGCTGAAGCTTTCTTT.

This chain uses TRBV20-1 with TRBJ2-3, with a possible D match to TRBD2 (5 bases). From germline, CDR1 is DFQATT and CDR2 SNEGSKA (reference sequence). The V end lost 0 bases, the J end lost 2 bases, and 6 bases lay between the germline ends. This CDR3 has 13 amino acids. CDR3 DNA sequence: TGCAGTGCTAGAGAGCTAGCCACAGATACGCAGTATTTT. Protein product: CSARELATDTQYF.

This clonotype was counted only a few times. This rearrangement joins TRBV15 to TRBJ1-1; D is possibly TRBD1 (6 bases). The CDR3 totals 13 residues. Germline lookup yields CDR1 LNHNV and CDR2 YYDKDF (reference sequence). V gave up 7 bases and J gave up 3 bases, with 12 bases separating them. CDR3 DNA sequence: TGTGCCACCAAGGGGGGAAGGGACACTGAAGCTTTCTTT. It encodes CATKGGRDTEAFF.

This clonotype was seen a single time. One end of the junction is discordant with germline, which a read error may explain. V gene TRBV25-1 combines with J gene TRBJ1-5; D is undetermined. CDR3 length: 15 amino acids. Per the germline V gene, CDR1 is MGHDK and CDR2 is SYGVNS. The CDR3 DNA follows: TGTGCCAGCAGTGAATCAGGTGGTATGAATCAGCCCCGGCATTTT. Its protein product is CASSESGGMNQPRHF.

The CDR3 is CSAIFRPGFRGETQYF. CDR3 nucleotides: TGCAGTGCTATTTTCCGACCGGGGTTTCGGGGAGAGACCCAGTACTTC. The rearrangement uses TRBV20-1 and TRBJ2-5, with D maybe TRBD2 (5 bases). Per germline, CDR1 DFQATT and CDR2 SNEGSKA (reference sequence). The CDR3 has 16 residues. V lost 4 bases and J 4 bases, leaving 22 bases between the germline ends.

The chain couples TRBV30 to TRBJ2-5; 13 nucleotides agree with TRBD2. The germline V gene encodes CDR1 GTSNPN and CDR2 SVGIG (reference sequence). The CDR3 is 15 amino acids. Trimming removed 1 base from V and 9 bases from J; junction bases left unmatched: 8. The CDR3 DNA sequence: TGTGCCTGGAGTGCCGGGACTAGCGGGGTCGAGGCCCAGTACTTC. Encoded protein: CAWSAGTSGVEAQYF.